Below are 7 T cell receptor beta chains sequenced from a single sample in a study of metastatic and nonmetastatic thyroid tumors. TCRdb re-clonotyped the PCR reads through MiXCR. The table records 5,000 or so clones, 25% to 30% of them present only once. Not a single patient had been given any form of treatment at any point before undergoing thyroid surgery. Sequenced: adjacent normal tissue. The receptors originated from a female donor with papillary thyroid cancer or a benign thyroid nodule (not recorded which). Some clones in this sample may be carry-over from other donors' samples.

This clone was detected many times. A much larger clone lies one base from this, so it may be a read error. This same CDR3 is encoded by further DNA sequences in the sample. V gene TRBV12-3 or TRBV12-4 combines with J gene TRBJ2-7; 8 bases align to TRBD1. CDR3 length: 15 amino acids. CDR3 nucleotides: TGTGCCAGCAGACAGGGACAGGCACCTTCCTACGGGCAGTACTTC. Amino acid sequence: CASRQGQAPSYGQYF.

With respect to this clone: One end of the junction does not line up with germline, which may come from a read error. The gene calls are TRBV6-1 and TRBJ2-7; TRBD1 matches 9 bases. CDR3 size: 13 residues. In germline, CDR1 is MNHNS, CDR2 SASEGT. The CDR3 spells CASIRDRAYEQYF. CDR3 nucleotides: TGTGCCAGCATTAGGGACAGGGCCTATGAGCAGTACTTC.

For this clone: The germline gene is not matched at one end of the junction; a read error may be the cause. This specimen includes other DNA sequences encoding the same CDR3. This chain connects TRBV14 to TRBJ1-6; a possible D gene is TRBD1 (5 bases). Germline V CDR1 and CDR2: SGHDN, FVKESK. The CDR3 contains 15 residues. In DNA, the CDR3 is TGTGCAAGCAGTCTCTTCGGTCAGGGAAATTCACCCCTCCACTTT. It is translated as CASSLFGQGNSPLHF.

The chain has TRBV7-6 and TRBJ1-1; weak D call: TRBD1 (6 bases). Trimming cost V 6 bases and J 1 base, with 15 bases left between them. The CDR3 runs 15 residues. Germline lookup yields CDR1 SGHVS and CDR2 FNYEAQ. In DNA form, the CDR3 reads TGTGCCAGCAGACGGGACACCTACCCGAACACTGAAGCTTTCTTT. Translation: CASRRDTYPNTEAFF.

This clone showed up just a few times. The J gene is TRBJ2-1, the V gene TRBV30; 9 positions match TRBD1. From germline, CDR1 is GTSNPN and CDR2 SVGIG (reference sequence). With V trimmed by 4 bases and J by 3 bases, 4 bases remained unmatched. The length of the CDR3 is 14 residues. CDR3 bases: TGTGCCTGGACCGGGACAGGGTACTACAATGAGCAGTTCTTC. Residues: CAWTGTGYYNEQFF.

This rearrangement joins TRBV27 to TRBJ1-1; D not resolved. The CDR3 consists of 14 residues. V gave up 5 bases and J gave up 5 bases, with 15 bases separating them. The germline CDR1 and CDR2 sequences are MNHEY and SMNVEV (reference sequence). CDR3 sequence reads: CASSLLGVETEAFF. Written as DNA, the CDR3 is TGTGCCAGCAGTCTCCTCGGGGTGGAGACTGAAGCTTTCTTT.

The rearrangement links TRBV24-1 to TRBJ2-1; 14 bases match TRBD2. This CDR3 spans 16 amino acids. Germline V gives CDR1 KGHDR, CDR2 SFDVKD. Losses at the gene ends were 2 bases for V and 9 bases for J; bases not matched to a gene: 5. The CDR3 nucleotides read TGTGCCACCAGTGATTGGACTAGCGGGAGGAGACCTGAGCAGTTCTTC. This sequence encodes CATSDWTSGRRPEQFF.